This is a list of T cell receptor beta chains from one sample in a study of T cells after yellow fever vaccination. MiXCR, run by TCRdb on the 5' RACE reads, gives a single entry per CDR3 protein. The sample includes around 550,000 distinct CDR3 sequences, 15% to 20% of them seen just once. The specimen comprised PBMCs, sampled 15 days after the yellow fever booster vaccination. These TCRs come from a man aged 25 to 40 who received the YFV17D yellow fever vaccine. The CDR3 runs from the conserved cysteine through the conserved F or W. Each record gives: J gene, clone size, CDR3 length, D gene, V gene, CDR3 DNA, CDR3 protein. A D gene is named only where the DNA matches it firmly. Expanded clones are given a class, and other clones once, few, many or no size at all.

TRBJ2-3	few	10	-	TRBV29-1	TGCAGCGTTGAGCCAGATACGCAGTATTTT	CSVEPDTQYF
TRBJ2-2	-	19	TRBD2	TRBV5-4	TGTGCCAGCAGCTTCCGAGACCCTAGCGGGAGCCGGTACACCGGGGAGCTGTTTTTT	CASSFRDPSGSRYTGELFF
TRBJ2-1	few	16	TRBD1	TRBV20-1	TGCAGTGCTAGAGAGACCGGGACAGGGGGAATCAATGAGCAGTTCTTC	CSARETGTGGINEQFF
TRBJ1-1	-	13	-	TRBV9	TGTGCCAGCAGCCCGAGACAGGAGAGAGTAACTTTCTTT	CASSPRQERVTFF
TRBJ1-2	-	12	-	TRBV27	TGTGCCAGCGCAGGCCCTCCCTCGGGCTACACCTTC	CASAGPPSGYTF
TRBJ1-1	few	16	TRBD1	TRBV7-9	TGTGCCAGCAGCTCCGACAGGGGACAGGGGGACACTGAAGCTTTCTTT	CASSSDRGQGDTEAFF
TRBJ2-1	few	16	TRBD1	TRBV5-1	TGCGCCAGCAGCTTGGTAGGACAGGGGGGATTCAATGAGCAGTTCTTC	CASSLVGQGGFNEQFF
TRBJ2-7	few	14	-	TRBV20-1	TGCAGTGCTAGTAAGGCGGGGACTGTATTGGAGCAGTACTTC	CSASKAGTVLEQYF
TRBJ2-1	few	14	TRBD2	TRBV20-1	TGCAGTGCCCTGACTAGCCGGGGCTACAATGAGCAGTTCTTC	CSALTSRGYNEQFF
TRBJ2-2	few	14	TRBD2	TRBV24-1	TGTGCCACCAGCACAGCGGGAGGAACCGGGGAGCTGTTTTTT	CATSTAGGTGELFF
TRBJ1-2	-	14	TRBD1	TRBV20-1	TGCAGTGCCTACCTACAGGGGGCTCGGGATGGCTACACCTTC	CSAYLQGARDGYTF
TRBJ2-1	-	15	TRBD2	TRBV20-1	TGCAGTGCTAGCCAACTAGCGGGACAACCCAATGAGCAGTTCTTC	CSASQLAGQPNEQFF
TRBJ2-3	-	15	-	TRBV5-1	TGCGCCAGCAGCCCGGCAGGCGGAAGCACAGATACGCAGTATTTT	CASSPAGGSTDTQYF
TRBJ2-1	few	18	-	TRBV11-1	TGTGCCAGCAGCTTAGCGCTTTTAGCTAAGGCCTCCTACAATGAGCAGTTCTTC	CASSLALLAKASYNEQFF
TRBJ2-7	-	15	TRBD2	TRBV20-1	TGCAGTGCTAGAGATCACGGGAGGGCCTTAGACGAGCAGTACTTC	CSARDHGRALDEQYF
TRBJ2-2	-	15	TRBD2	TRBV6-1	TGTGCCAGCAGGCGTCCAGCGGGGTCTGCGGGGGAGCTGTTTTTT	CASRRPAGSAGELFF
TRBJ2-3	few	14	TRBD1	TRBV29-1	TGCAGCGTTGGGAGAGGGACAGGTTATGATACGCAGTATTTT	CSVGRGTGYDTQYF
TRBJ2-5	few	12	-	TRBV5-1	TGCGCCAGCAGGGGGGGAGCAGAGACCCAGTACTTC	CASRGGAETQYF
TRBJ2-7	many	15	-	TRBV6-5	TGTGCCAGCAGTTCCGCCGACGCGAGGGGCTACGAGCAGTACTTC	CASSSADARGYEQYF
TRBJ1-2	few	16	-	TRBV20-1	TGCAGTGCGCCCAGGGGAGGCGGCAGCAATAACTATGGCTACACCTTC	CSAPRGGGSNNYGYTF
TRBJ1-1	few	13	-	TRBV28	TGTGCCAGCAGCACTCTGGTGTACACTGAAGCTTTCTTT	CASSTLVYTEAFF
TRBJ1-5	few	16	TRBD1	TRBV2	TGTGCCAGCAGTACCTACCCGGGACAGCGATATCAGCCCCAGCATTTT	CASSTYPGQRYQPQHF
TRBJ2-3	-	15	-	TRBV5-6	TGTGCCAGCAGCTTTCCCTACAGGGGCACAGATACGCAGTATTTT	CASSFPYRGTDTQYF
TRBJ1-2	-	14	TRBD1	TRBV6-5	TGTGCCAGCAGTTCCCGGACAGGTCGTTATGGCTACACCTTC	CASSSRTGRYGYTF
TRBJ2-7	few	12	-	TRBV30	TGTGCCTGGAGTGTACCCGGCTACGAGCAGTACTTC	CAWSVPGYEQYF
TRBJ1-1	few	14	TRBD1	TRBV3-1	TGTGCCAGCACAGGGACAGGGCTGAACACTGAAGCTTTCTTT	CASTGTGLNTEAFF
TRBJ1-5	-	15	-	TRBV7-2	TGTGCCAGCAGCGCCCGCAGCGACTATAATCAGCCCCAGCATTTT	CASSARSDYNQPQHF
TRBJ2-5	-	14	TRBD1	TRBV27	TGTGCCAGCAGTTTATCAGGGGGCGCAGAGACCCAGTACTTC	CASSLSGGAETQYF
TRBJ2-5	-	14	-	TRBV7-2	TGTGCCAGCAACCGTCGGGGAGGCGCAGAGACCCAGTACTTC	CASNRRGGAETQYF
TRBJ2-2	few	19	-	TRBV6-5	TGTGCCAGCAGTTTCCCACGCGGGACCCCCCACCAAGAGGCCGGGGAGCTGTTTTTT	CASSFPRGTPHQEAGELFF
TRBJ1-5	-	13	-	TRBV12-3/TRBV12-4	TGTGCCAGCAGTTTGGGCTCTAGGGAGCCCCAGCATTTT	CASSLGSREPQHF
TRBJ1-6	-	16	-	TRBV7-2	TGTGCCAGCAGCTTAGCCGGGATCTCCTATAATTCACCCCTCCACTTT	CASSLAGISYNSPLHF
TRBJ2-5	-	13	TRBD2	TRBV12-3/TRBV12-4	TGTGCCAGCAACCTTGGGGGGGGGGAGACCCAGTACTTC	CASNLGGGETQYF
TRBJ2-3	-	14	-	TRBV12-3/TRBV12-4	TGTGCCAGCAGTTTACCTGGGAGCCCAGATACGCAGTATTTT	CASSLPGSPDTQYF
TRBJ1-2	-	13	-	TRBV5-1	TGCGCCAGCAGCTTCCAGGGGTCGAATGGCTACACCTTC	CASSFQGSNGYTF
TRBJ2-7	few	13	TRBD2	TRBV28	TGTGCCAGCATCCGCCCGGGGGGGTACGAGCAGTACTTC	CASIRPGGYEQYF
TRBJ2-7	-	16	-	TRBV4-2	TGTGCCAGCAGCCAAGATAGTGCCGGTATCTACTACGAGCAGTACTTC	CASSQDSAGIYYEQYF
TRBJ2-3	few	15	-	TRBV15	TGTGCCACCAGCAGGGACAGTGTCCCCACAGATACGCAGTATTTT	CATSRDSVPTDTQYF
TRBJ2-1	-	15	-	TRBV6-5	TGTGCCAGCAGTTACTCCACAGGGTCGGCGAATGAGCAGTTCTTC	CASSYSTGSANEQFF
TRBJ2-5	few	14	TRBD1	TRBV20-1	TGCAGTGCTAGGCCGAGGACAGGGACGGAGACCCAGTACTTC	CSARPRTGTETQYF
TRBJ2-1	-	14	TRBD2	TRBV20-1	TGCAGTGCTCCCCCCGGGACTAGCCCCAATGAGCAGTTCTTC	CSAPPGTSPNEQFF
TRBJ1-6	few	10	-	TRBV12-3/TRBV12-4	TGTGCCAGCAGTTACCCACCCCTCCACTTT	CASSYPPLHF
TRBJ2-1	few	13	-	TRBV5-1	TGCGCCAGCATCAATCAAGCTACAAATGAGCAGTTCTTC	CASINQATNEQFF
TRBJ2-3	-	14	-	TRBV7-2	TGTGCCAGCAGCTTCCTAGAGAACACAGATACGCAGTATTTT	CASSFLENTDTQYF
TRBJ2-4	-	11	-	TRBV20-1	TGCAGTGCTAGAGATTATAGGGTCCCGTACTTC	CSARDYRVPYF
TRBJ2-3	-	15	-	TRBV29-1	TGCAGCGTTGAATGGCTAGCGAGACCCACAGATACGCAGTATTTT	CSVEWLARPTDTQYF
TRBJ2-7	-	16	TRBD1	TRBV6-2/TRBV6-3	TGTGCCAGCAGTTCTACCCGGGACAGGGGTTCCTACGAGCAGTACTTC	CASSSTRDRGSYEQYF
TRBJ2-2	-	16	TRBD2	TRBV7-2	TGTGCCAGCAGCGCGACTAGCGGGAAAGGGGCCGGGGAGCTGTTTTTT	CASSATSGKGAGELFF
TRBJ2-2	-	14	-	TRBV28	TGTGCCAGCAGTGCCGCCTACGGGCCCGGGGAGCTGTTTTTT	CASSAAYGPGELFF
TRBJ2-2	-	12	-	TRBV29-1	TGCAGCGTGGCGGGGAACACCGGGGAGCTGTTTTTT	CSVAGNTGELFF
TRBJ2-7	-	15	TRBD1	TRBV7-9	TGTGCCAGCAGCAGGACAGGGGGCGTCACCTACGAGCAGTACTTC	CASSRTGGVTYEQYF
TRBJ2-7	few	13	TRBD2	TRBV7-2	TGTGCCAGCAGCTTATGGGGGGGGGACGAGCAGTACTTC	CASSLWGGDEQYF
TRBJ2-7	few	16	TRBD1	TRBV5-6	TGTGCCAGAGGGTCAGCTGGGGACAGAACCACCTACGAGCAGTACTTC	CARGSAGDRTTYEQYF
TRBJ2-1	-	16	TRBD2	TRBV29-1	TGCAGCGCTGTGTCCCCTCTAGCGGGAAGGGACAATGAGCAGTTCTTC	CSAVSPLAGRDNEQFF